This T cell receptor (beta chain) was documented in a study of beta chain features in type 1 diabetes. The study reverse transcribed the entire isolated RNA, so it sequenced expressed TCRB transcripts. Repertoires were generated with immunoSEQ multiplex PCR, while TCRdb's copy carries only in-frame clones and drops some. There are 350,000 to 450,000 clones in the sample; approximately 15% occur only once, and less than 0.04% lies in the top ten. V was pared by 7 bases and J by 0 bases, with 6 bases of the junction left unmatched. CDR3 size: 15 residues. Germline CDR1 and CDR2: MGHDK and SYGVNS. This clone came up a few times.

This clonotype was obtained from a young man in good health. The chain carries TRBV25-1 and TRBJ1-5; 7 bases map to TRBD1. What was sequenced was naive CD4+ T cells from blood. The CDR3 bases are TGTGCCAGCACCCCCCAGGGGGTTAGCAATCAGCCCCAGCATTTT. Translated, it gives CASTPQGVSNQPQHF.